This T cell receptor (beta chain) was recorded in a study of blood T cells in healthy people across ages. There are 14 residues in the CDR3. The V and J ends lost 5 bases and 4 bases respectively, with 11 bases between them. Germline V CDR1 and CDR2: MNHEY, SMNVEV (reference sequence). Next came a second PCR, run for roughly 6 to 11 cycles, which used a sample-barcoded 5' primer along with a J-beta primer mix. TCRdb fed the 5' RACE reads into MiXCR, producing one record per CDR3 protein. Of over a million distinct CDR3 sequences listed, about 25% are singletons. These data are also associated with another study on T cells of mothers and their children. Turning to that study: M1S, a second-PCR primer, added sample barcodes and 2-4 random nucleotides. Each mother gave over 8 million TCR beta CDR3 reads; each child, a few million.

The chain employs TRBV27 and TRBJ1-4; D uncertain. The TCR comes from a girl aged 2 to 9 in good health. Sequenced input: blood. The CDR3 nucleotides are TGTGCCAGCAGTCCTTGGCAGAATAATGAAAAACTGTTTTTT. The encoded protein is CASSPWQNNEKLFF. Combining the CDR3 with reference TRBV27 and TRBJ1-4 gives the whole variable domain EAQVTQNPRYLITVTGKKLTVTCSQNMNHEYMSWYRQDPGLGLRQIYYSMNVEVTDKGDVPEGYKVSRKEKRNFPLILESPSPNQTSLYFCASSPWQNNEKLFFGSGTQLSVL.